This T cell receptor (beta chain) is from a study of T cell responses to AZD1222 COVID-19 vaccine. Study results and caveats: It was only a handful of AZD1222 recipients who were seropositive at baseline.

The V and J ends lost 11 bases and 3 bases, in that order; junction bases with no gene match: 13. The germline CDR1 and CDR2 sequences are MNHEY and SVGAGI. The CDR3 sequence is 15 residues long. A word on this clone: The target antigen is unknown.

Libraries were prepared by immunoSEQ multiplex PCR; TCRdb keeps only in-frame clonotypes and omits some of them. This table holds 40,000 to 45,000 clones, 80% found once. The clonotype comes from an adult who received the MenACWY meningococcal vaccine as a control. The rearrangement joins TRBV6-5 to TRBJ1-5; 7 bases are shared with TRBD1. This material consisted of peripheral blood, taken 28 days after the second dose of the MenACWY control vaccine. CDR3 residues: CASDRARADNQPQHF. CDR3 DNA: TGTGCCTCCGACAGGGCGAGGGCTGACAATCAGCCCCAGCATTTT.